Below are 27 T cell receptor beta chains sequenced from a single sample in a study of T cell repertoires in cytomegalovirus infection (dated by TCRdb to about 2019). Per the publication, the treatment or condition label means: in vitro stimulation with specific CMV peptide epitopes to enrich CMV-specific T cells. Instrument on record: Illumina HiSeq 1500. TCRdb passed the public sequencing reads through fastp at Q25 and MiXCR, retaining productive beta sequences. Rows are combined by CDR3 protein, so each entry shows the most common genes and DNA. The sample data list under 450,000 distinct CDR3 sequences, and approximately 30% of these were observed just once. Together, the top ten hold roughly 13% of the sample. Antigens of these TCRs are unknown. The sample consisted of cultured PBMCs, taken from culture after CMV antigen stimulation. These receptors were taken from a human donor in good health (CMV status not recorded). Some clones in this sample may be carry-over from other donors' samples.

The chain links TRBV6-2 or TRBV6-3 to TRBJ1-1; TRBD1 might be the D (5 bases). CDR1 and CDR2 from the germline V gene are MNHEY and SVGEGT. This CDR3 spans 15 amino acids. Between the trimmed V and J ends, which lost 2 bases and 5 bases, there was a span of 15 bases. CDR3 DNA: TGTGCCAGCAGTTACCTAGGGGACCGAGGAACTGAAGCTTTCTTT. Its translation is CASSYLGDRGTEAFF.

Only a few counts were recorded for this clonotype. V is TRBV3-1 and J is TRBJ2-5; 7 bases match TRBD2. The V and J ends lost 8 bases and 5 bases, in that order; junction bases with no gene match: 8. Germline CDR1 LGHDT, CDR2 YNNKEL (reference sequence). This CDR3 contains 13 residues. CDR3 protein: CASVAGARETQYF. The CDR3 nucleotides are TGTGCCAGCGTGGCGGGAGCGAGGGAGACCCAGTACTTC.

This clonotype came up a few times. This chain links TRBV27 with TRBJ1-1; D is possibly TRBD1 (5 bases). V lost 5 bases, J lost 10 bases, and 14 bases lay in between. Germline CDR1 is MNHEY and CDR2 is SMNVEV (reference sequence). CDR3 size: 12 residues. The CDR3 nucleotides read TGTGCCAGCAGTGCCCCAGGGCGTGGAGCTTTCTTT. This translates into CASSAPGRGAFF.

This rearrangement joins TRBV28 to TRBJ2-7; 7 nucleotides line up with TRBD1. The CDR3 totals 13 residues. The J segment lost 3 bases and the V segment lost 6 bases, leaving 5 bases of the junction unmatched. Germline V lookup: CDR1 MDHEN, CDR2 SYDVKM. CDR3 sequence (DNA): TGTGCCAGCAGAGTCGGACAGGTCTACGAGCAGTACTTC. Residues: CASRVGQVYEQYF.

The J gene is TRBJ2-5, the V gene TRBV18; no clear D. V shed 2 bases and J shed 5 bases, with 9 bases lying between them. The CDR3 loop spans 13 amino acids. Germline CDR1 is KGHSH and CDR2 is LQKENI. The CDR3 is CASSPGMSETQYF. DNA of the CDR3: TGTGCCAGCTCACCAGGAATGAGCGAGACCCAGTACTTC.

This clonotype has only a few counts. The genes are TRBV7-9 and TRBJ1-2; a possible D gene is TRBD1 (6 bases). Between the trimmed V and J ends, which lost 4 bases and 4 bases, there was a span of 16 bases. The CDR3 is 15 residues long. The germline CDR1 and CDR2 sequences are SEHNR and FQNEAQ (reference sequence). DNA of the CDR3: TGTGCCAGCAGCTCTGGGGGGGGCCTGACCTATGGCTACACCTTC. Its protein is CASSSGGGLTYGYTF. Using reference TRBV7-9 and TRBJ1-2 for the parts outside the CDR3, the full variable domain is DTGVSQNPRHKITKRGQNVTFRCDPISEHNRLYWYRQTLGQGPEFLTYFQNEAQLEKSRLLSDRFSAERPKGSFSTLEIQRTEQGDSAMYLCASSSGGGLTYGYTFGSGTRLTVV.

This chain uses TRBV6-2 or TRBV6-3 with TRBJ2-2; D is unclear. Germline V gene sequence: CDR1 MNHEY, CDR2 SVGEGT. The CDR3 runs 13 residues. Trimming shortened V by 2 bases and J by 6 bases, and 7 bases separated the two germline ends. This CDR3 is CASSYGPPGELFF. CDR3 DNA sequence: TGTGCCAGCAGTTACGGGCCCCCCGGGGAGCTGTTTTTT.

This clonotype was detected ten times or more. The chain links TRBV18 to TRBJ2-3; D is possibly TRBD1 (6 bases). The CDR3 has 14 amino acids. V was clipped by 2 bases and J by 6 bases, with 12 bases between them. CDR1 and CDR2 (germline): KGHSH, LQKENI. The CDR3 DNA reads TGTGCCAGCTCACCAAGACAGGATTCCGATACGCAGTATTTT. This gives the protein CASSPRQDSDTQYF. The full variable domain, completed using reference TRBV18 and TRBJ2-3, is NAGVMQNPRHLVRRRGQEARLRCSPMKGHSHVYWYRQLPEEGLKFMVYLQKENIIDESGMPKERFSAEFPKEGPSILRIQQVVRGDSAAYFCASSPRQDSDTQYFGPGTRLTVL.

This clonotype was picked up a small number of times. The V and J genes are TRBV10-3 and TRBJ1-3; the D is unclear. Per germline, CDR1 ENHRY and CDR2 SYGVKD. This CDR3 is built from 13 residues. The V and J ends lost 10 bases and 1 base respectively, with 11 bases between them. The CDR3 DNA reads as TGTGCCACCTGGGGAGGTTCTGGAAACACCATATATTTT. This gives the protein CATWGGSGNTIYF.

V usage is TRBV20-1 and J usage is TRBJ2-7; D is perhaps TRBD2 (6 bases). Germline CDR1 DFQATT, CDR2 SNEGSKA (reference sequence). Trimming pared 0 bases from V and 4 bases from J, leaving 16 bases between. The CDR3 is 15 residues long. The CDR3 protein is CSARDSGSSKYEQYF. CDR3 DNA: TGCAGTGCTAGAGATAGCGGTAGCTCTAAGTACGAGCAGTACTTC.

This clonotype was counted a few times. This chain uses TRBV27 with TRBJ1-2, with 11 bases that match TRBD1. Germline V CDR1 and CDR2: MNHEY, SMNVEV (reference sequence). The CDR3 runs to 16 residues. Trimming took 6 bases from V and 3 from J; bases not matched to a gene: 9. CDR3 nucleotides: TGTGCCAGCAGCTCAACCGTGGGACAGGGGGACTATGGCTACACCTTC. Its protein is CASSSTVGQGDYGYTF.

This clonotype was counted at least ten times. CDR3 in DNA: TGTGCCAGCAGCACGGGACAAGATACCTCCTACGAGCAGTACTTC. Amino acids: CASSTGQDTSYEQYF. J is TRBJ2-7 and V is TRBV7-8; D is possibly TRBD1 (6 bases). Germline-derived CDR1 and CDR2 are SGHVS and FQNEAQ. The CDR3 runs to 15 residues. The ends were cut back, 5 bases at V and 0 bases at J, with 14 bases in the middle.

The chain links TRBV27 to TRBJ2-1, with D uncertain. The CDR3 loop spans 13 amino acids. Germline V CDR1 and CDR2: MNHEY, SMNVEV (reference sequence). The V end was cut by 3 bases, the J end by 9 bases, with 12 bases between. The DNA of the CDR3 is TGTGCCAGCAGTTTCGGGCCAGCCGGTGAGCAGTTCTTC. Protein: CASSFGPAGEQFF.

This clonotype was counted a few times. The CDR3 DNA follows: TGTGCCAGCAGTCCCGGGACTAGCGGGAGAGGGGAGCAGTTCTTC. Its protein product is CASSPGTSGRGEQFF. V usage is TRBV7-2 and J usage is TRBJ2-1, with 14 positions matching TRBD2. Germline values: CDR1 SGHTA, CDR2 FQGNSA. This CDR3 has 15 amino acids. V lost 6 bases and J lost 10; bases outside the gene matches: 8. Complete variable domain (other parts from reference TRBV7-2 and TRBJ2-1): GAGVSQSPSNKVTEKGKDVELRCDPISGHTALYWYRQSLGQGLEFLIYFQGNSAPDKSGLPSDRFSAERTGGSVSTLTIQRTQQEDSAVYLCASSPGTSGRGEQFFGPGTRLTVL.

The rearrangement joins TRBV29-1 to TRBJ1-2; TRBD1 matches 10 bases. V lost 3 bases, J lost 4 bases, and 8 bases stayed unmatched. The germline gives CDR1 SQVTM, CDR2 ANQGSEA. The CDR3 consists of 15 residues. The CDR3 here is CSVEADRGVGYGYTF. CDR3 sequence (DNA): TGCAGCGTTGAGGCGGACAGGGGGGTAGGCTATGGCTACACCTTC.

The chain has TRBV24-1 and TRBJ1-1; the D is unclear. The CDR3 covers 12 residues. In germline, CDR1 is KGHDR, CDR2 SFDVKD. V lost 7 bases and J 3 bases, leaving 8 bases between the germline ends. DNA for the CDR3: TGTGCCACCAGCGATGGGTACACTGAAGCTTTCTTT. Encoded protein: CATSDGYTEAFF.

V and J are TRBV7-2 and TRBJ2-3; 12 bases fit TRBD2. The V and J ends lost 4 bases and 5 bases, in that order; junction bases with no gene match: 19. CDR3 size: 20 residues. Germline values: CDR1 SGHTA, CDR2 FQGNSA. In DNA form, the CDR3 reads TGTGCCAGCAGCTCTCGACTAGCGGGAGAAGTGGCAAGCTTTAGAGATACGCAGTATTTT. Protein sequence: CASSSRLAGEVASFRDTQYF.

The genes are TRBV27 and TRBJ2-1; maybe TRBD2 (5 bases). CDR1 and CDR2 from the germline V gene are MNHEY and SMNVEV (reference sequence). Trimming took 6 bases from V and 8 from J, leaving 17 bases between them. This CDR3 spans 14 amino acids. The CDR3 nucleotides are TGTGCCAGCAGCCCGAGGCTAGCTATGGATGAGCAGTTCTTC. Protein: CASSPRLAMDEQFF.

The chain has TRBV27 and TRBJ1-4; D is unresolved. This CDR3 region has 13 residues. V lost 1 base, J lost 5 bases, and 5 bases lay in between. Germline lookup yields CDR1 MNHEY and CDR2 SMNVEV (reference sequence). The CDR3 reads CASSLLANEKLFF. In DNA form, the CDR3 reads TGTGCCAGCAGTTTATTGGCGAATGAAAAACTGTTTTTT.

There are a few counts of this clonotype. The chain joins TRBV10-3 to TRBJ1-5; 9 positions agree with TRBD1. The trim removed 3 bases at V and 6 bases at J, leaving 6 bases unmatched. Germline V gene sequence: CDR1 ENHRY, CDR2 SYGVKD. This CDR3 contains 15 residues. The CDR3 coding sequence is TGTGCCATCAGTGACGGACAGGGGATCGGTCAGCCCCAGCATTTT. This sequence encodes CAISDGQGIGQPQHF.

J is TRBJ2-3 and V is TRBV7-2; D is possibly TRBD2 (5 bases). The CDR3 is 15 residues long. Germline lookup yields CDR1 SGHTA and CDR2 FQGNSA. The germline V and J ends were trimmed by 3 bases and 2 bases, with 12 bases remaining between them. This CDR3 reads CASSLTIRPTDTQYF. For the CDR3, the DNA is TGTGCCAGCAGCTTGACTATCCGACCCACAGATACGCAGTATTTT.

The chain is built from TRBV11-2 and TRBJ2-5, with 14 bases identical to TRBD2. From germline, CDR1 is SGHAT and CDR2 FQNNGV. V trimming: 6 bases; J trimming: 3 bases; junction bases outside the gene matches: 3. The CDR3 is made up of 15 amino acids. The CDR3 DNA reads TGTGCCAGCAGTCAGACTAGCGGGGGGGAAGAGACCCAGTACTTC. This translates into CASSQTSGGEETQYF.

The chain links TRBV7-6 to TRBJ2-5; no clear D gene. The CDR3 sequence is 14 residues long. Germline V gene lookup returns CDR1 SGHVS and CDR2 FNYEAQ. Trimming removed 5 bases at V and 4 bases at J, with 14 bases between. The CDR3 is CASSPVIKGETQYF. The CDR3 DNA sequence: TGTGCCAGCAGCCCGGTCATAAAGGGAGAGACCCAGTACTTC.

The chain has TRBV4-2 and TRBJ2-7; D is ambiguous. From germline, CDR1 is LGHNA and CDR2 YNFKEQ. The ends were cut back, 0 bases at V and 0 bases at J, with 12 bases in the middle. There are 16 residues in the CDR3. CDR3 DNA: TGTGCCAGCAGCCAAGATGCGGTCTCAGGCTCCTACGAGCAGTACTTC. Translation: CASSQDAVSGSYEQYF.

The chain is built from TRBV6-5 and TRBJ2-7, with D maybe TRBD2 (5 bases). This CDR3 has 12 amino acids. V shed 6 bases and J shed 3 bases, with 9 bases lying between them. Germline V gives CDR1 MNHEY, CDR2 SVGAGI. CDR3 in amino acids: CASRDSFYEQYF. The CDR3 DNA follows: TGTGCCAGCAGGGACTCCTTCTACGAGCAGTACTTC.

This chain links TRBV12-3 or TRBV12-4 with TRBJ2-1; D is unresolved. Deletions cut 3 bases from V and 6 bases from J, with 6 bases between. CDR3 length: 12 amino acids. DNA of the CDR3: TGTGCCAGCAGTTTGACTCCCAATGAGCAGTTCTTC. Its protein product is CASSLTPNEQFF.

The table lists this clonotype with a few counts. The V gene is TRBV18, the J gene TRBJ2-2; no clear D gene. V lost 2 bases to trimming and J lost 0 bases, with 10 bases between them. CDR3 length: 16 amino acids. CDR1 and CDR2 (germline): KGHSH, LQKENI. This CDR3 is CASSPSQTANTGELFF. CDR3 DNA sequence: TGTGCCAGCTCACCAAGCCAGACCGCGAACACCGGGGAGCTGTTTTTT.